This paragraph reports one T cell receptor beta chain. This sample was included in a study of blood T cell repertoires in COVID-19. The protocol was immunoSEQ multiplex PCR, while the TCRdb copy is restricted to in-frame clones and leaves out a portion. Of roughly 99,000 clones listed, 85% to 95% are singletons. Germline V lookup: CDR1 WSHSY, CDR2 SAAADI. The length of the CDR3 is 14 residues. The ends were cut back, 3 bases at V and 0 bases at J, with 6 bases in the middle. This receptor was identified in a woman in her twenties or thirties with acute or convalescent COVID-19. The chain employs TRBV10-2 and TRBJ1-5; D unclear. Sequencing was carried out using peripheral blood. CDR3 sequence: CASSDPNSNQPQHF. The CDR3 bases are TGCGCCAGCAGTGACCCAAATAGCAATCAGCCCCAGCATTTT.